This passage covers 12 T cell receptor beta chains from one sample sequenced in a study of blood T cell repertoires in COVID-19 (dated by TCRdb to about 2020). To prepare the library, the immunoSEQ multiplex PCR assay was applied. The table comes from immuneACCESS by way of TCRdb, which keeps in-frame sequences with V and J called. Part of the clones is missing from these tables; in studies checked, under half for an unresolved V gene and the rest for unknown reasons. This sample gives roughly 200,000 clones in total; 65% to 85% of them show up just once. Together, the top ten hold 4% to 5.5% of the sample. Sequences were obtained from peripheral blood. Receptors originate from a man aged 50-60 years with active or convalescent COVID-19.

The rearrangement uses TRBV4-2 and TRBJ1-2; D not certain. Trimming pared 0 bases from V and 5 bases from J, leaving 7 bases between. The CDR3 sequence is 13 residues long. Germline V gene sequence: CDR1 LGHNA, CDR2 YNFKEQ. CDR3 sequence: CASSQDAQYGYTF. In DNA, the CDR3 is TGTGCCAGCAGCCAAGACGCACAGTATGGCTACACCTTC.

The chain employs TRBV9 and TRBJ2-3, with a possible D match to TRBD2 (7 bases). The length of the CDR3 is 17 residues. Trimming took 3 bases from V and 5 from J, leaving 22 bases between them. CDR1 and CDR2 (germline): SGDLS, YYNGEE. In DNA form, the CDR3 reads TGTGCCAGCAGCGGACGCGGGGGCCCTATCATAAGAGATACGCAGTATTTT. This gives the protein CASSGRGGPIIRDTQYF.

Points on this clone: Other DNA sequences in the sample encode the same CDR3. This chain connects TRBV5-1 to TRBJ2-7, with D perhaps TRBD1 (5 bases). Between the trimmed V and J ends, which lost 0 bases and 2 bases, there was a span of 9 bases. This CDR3 has 14 amino acids. Germline CDR1 and CDR2: SGHRS and YFSETQ. CDR3 loop: CASSLGQGPYEQYF. CDR3 coding DNA: TGCGCCAGCAGCTTGGGGCAGGGCCCCTACGAGCAGTACTTC. Full variable domain (rest looked up from reference TRBV5-1 and TRBJ2-7): KAGVTQTPRYLIKTRGQQVTLSCSPISGHRSVSWYQQTPGQGLQFLFEYFSETQRNKGNFPGRFSGRQFSNSRSEMNVSTLELGDSALYLCASSLGQGPYEQYFGPGTRLTVT.

The chain combines TRBV28 with TRBJ1-5; D is possibly TRBD1 (6 bases). The V gene's germline CDR1 is MDHEN and CDR2 SYDVKM. The CDR3 consists of 14 residues. V dropped 3 bases and J dropped 6 bases, with 12 bases sitting between them. CDR3 DNA sequence: TGTGCCAGCAGTTTTACAGGGCCTGGTCAGCCCCAGCATTTT. This codes for CASSFTGPGQPQHF. Drawing the rest from reference TRBV28 and TRBJ1-5, the complete variable domain is DVKVTQSSRYLVKRTGEKVFLECVQDMDHENMFWYRQDPGLGLRLIYFSYDVKMKEKGDIPEGYSVSREKKERFSLILESASTNQTSMYLCASSFTGPGQPQHFGDGTRLSIL.

The rearrangement uses TRBV29-1 and TRBJ2-7, with 9 bases identical to TRBD1. J was trimmed by 3 bases and V by 7 bases; bases with no gene match: 4. CDR3 length: 12 residues. The germline V gene has CDR1 SQVTM and CDR2 ANQGSEA. CDR3 in amino acids: CSAGTGNYEQYF. The CDR3 coding sequence is TGCAGCGCAGGGACAGGGAACTACGAGCAGTACTTC.

J is TRBJ1-5 and V is TRBV2, with 11 bases matching TRBD1. This CDR3 comprises 14 residues. Germline assignment: CDR1 SNHLY and CDR2 FYNNEI. The V gene end was trimmed by 4 bases and the J gene end by 9 bases; junction bases not matched to a gene: 5. The CDR3 loop reads CASSVGQGDGPQHF. The CDR3 nucleotides read TGTGCCAGCAGTGTGGGACAGGGGGACGGGCCCCAGCATTTT.

The genes are TRBV3-1 (or the pseudogene TRBV3-2) and TRBJ1-2; 7 nucleotides align to TRBD1. V gave up 4 bases and J gave up 4 bases; unmatched junction bases: 6. This CDR3 is 14 amino acids long. Germline values: CDR1 LGHDT, CDR2 YNNKEL (reference sequence). The CDR3 coding sequence is TGTGCCAGCAGCCCTAGACAGGGCCTCTATGGCTACACCTTC. This codes for CASSPRQGLYGYTF.

The V and J genes are TRBV19 and TRBJ2-2; TRBD1 might be the D (6 bases). CDR3 length: 14 amino acids. The ends were cut back, 4 bases at V and 2 bases at J, with 8 bases in the middle. Germline CDR1 reads LNHDA; CDR2 reads SQIVND (reference sequence). The CDR3 region is CASSKQGNTGELFF. DNA for the CDR3: TGTGCCAGTAGTAAACAGGGAAACACCGGGGAGCTGTTTTTT.

The chain carries TRBV5-1 and TRBJ2-2, with a weak D call TRBD2 (6 bases). Germline V lookup: CDR1 SGHRS, CDR2 YFSETQ. V lost 0 bases and J 7 bases, leaving 13 bases between the germline ends. CDR3 length: 15 amino acids. CDR3 DNA sequence: TGCGCCAGCAGCTTGGTGGGGACTGGGAGCGGGGAGCTGTTTTTT. Translation: CASSLVGTGSGELFF.

V and J are TRBV19 and TRBJ1-4; TRBD1 is a possible D gene (6 bases). Germline CDR1 LNHDA, CDR2 SQIVND (reference sequence). The V end was cut by 5 bases, the J end by 7 bases, with 11 bases between. The CDR3 has 13 residues. In DNA form, the CDR3 reads TGTGCCAGTAGTGAAGGGGGAGCTGAAAAACTGTTTTTT. It codes for CASSEGGAEKLFF.

This chain connects TRBV7-2 to TRBJ1-6, with D perhaps matching TRBD1 (6 bases). The ends were cut back, 5 bases at V and 6 bases at J, with 11 bases in the middle. Germline CDR1 SGHTA, CDR2 FQGNSA. The CDR3 totals 14 residues. CDR3 sequence: CASSRQGSNSPLHF. Written as DNA, the CDR3 is TGTGCCAGCAGCCGTCAGGGGTCTAATTCACCCCTCCACTTT.

V is TRBV9 and J is TRBJ2-5, with 9 positions matching TRBD2. V shed 4 bases and J 0 bases; nucleotides not matched to a gene: 13. CDR1 and CDR2 from the germline V gene are SGDLS and YYNGEE. The CDR3 sequence is 18 residues long. CDR3 sequence reads: CASSSLPGAGGHQETQYF. The DNA for the CDR3 is TGTGCCAGCAGCTCCCTTCCCGGGGCGGGGGGGCACCAAGAGACCCAGTACTTC. The complete variable domain, with remaining parts taken from reference TRBV9 and TRBJ2-5, reads DSGVTQTPKHLITATGQRVTLRCSPRSGDLSVYWYQQSLDQGLQFLIQYYNGEERAKGNILERFSAQQFPDLHSELNLSSLELGDSALYFCASSSLPGAGGHQETQYFGPGTRLLVL.